The 27 T cell receptor beta chains presented below share a single source sample, sequenced in a study of cytomegalovirus exposure and HLA in healthy donors. Sequenced by immunoSEQ multiplex PCR; TCRdb stores in-frame clones only, minus some. The table includes 150,000 to 200,000 clones, about 85% detected once. The specimen was PBMCs. The receptors come from a man aged 25-45 years in good health and CMV-seropositive.

The chain carries TRBV5-8 and TRBJ2-1; D might be TRBD2 (6 bases). Germline V gene sequence: CDR1 SGHTS, CDR2 YDEGEE. The CDR3 loop spans 15 amino acids. V was trimmed by 3 bases and J by 4 bases, leaving 14 bases between them. The CDR3 nucleotides are TGTGCCAGCAGCTCGGGGAGGAGTTCGTACAATGAGCAGTTCTTC. It specifies CASSSGRSSYNEQFF.

This rearrangement joins TRBV6-5 to TRBJ2-7, with a tentative D call TRBD2 (8 bases). V was cut by 0 bases and J by 4 bases, with 16 bases left in between. This CDR3 is 16 amino acids long. The germline V gene encodes CDR1 MNHEY and CDR2 SVGAGI. The CDR3 is CASSYSSGTEFYEQYF. The DNA of the CDR3 is TGTGCCAGCAGTTACTCTAGCGGGACAGAATTTTACGAGCAGTACTTC.

The chain recombines TRBV7-2 with TRBJ1-5, with D maybe TRBD1 (5 bases). CDR3 length: 16 amino acids. CDR1 and CDR2 (germline): SGHTA, FQGNSA. Deletions cut 4 bases from V and 3 bases from J, with 16 bases between. The CDR3: CASSSGGHRANQPQHF. The CDR3 nucleotides read TGTGCCAGCAGCTCCGGGGGTCACAGAGCCAATCAGCCCCAGCATTTT. Filled out from reference TRBV7-2 and TRBJ1-5, the complete variable domain reads GAGVSQSPSNKVTEKGKDVELRCDPISGHTALYWYRQSLGQGLEFLIYFQGNSAPDKSGLPSDRFSAERTGGSVSTLTIQRTQQEDSAVYLCASSSGGHRANQPQHFGDGTRLSIL.

The V and J genes are TRBV9 and TRBJ2-2, with 8 bases identical to TRBD2. CDR3 length equals 15 residues. CDR1 and CDR2 from the germline V gene are SGDLS and YYNGEE. V was pared by 4 bases and J by 0 bases, with 2 bases of the junction left unmatched. The CDR3 DNA reads as TGTGCCAGCAGCCCGGGGGGGGCGAACACCGGGGAGCTGTTTTTT. This codes for CASSPGGANTGELFF.

The V gene is TRBV6-6, the J gene TRBJ1-1; 7 nucleotides agree with TRBD1. V lost 10 bases, J lost 1 base, and 6 bases stayed unmatched. Germline CDR1 reads MNHNY; CDR2 reads SVGAGI (reference sequence). This CDR3 contains 13 residues. The CDR3 DNA is TGTGCCACCGCAGGGGGACAGAACACTGAAGCTTTCTTT. Protein sequence: CATAGGQNTEAFF.

The chain couples TRBV5-1 to TRBJ1-4; possibly TRBD1 for D (6 bases). Trimming took 4 bases from V and 8 from J, leaving 18 bases between them. CDR3 length: 15 amino acids. CDR1 and CDR2 (germline): SGHRS, YFSETQ. The CDR3 DNA follows: TGCGCCAGCAGCACGACTCAGGGGATTGGGGAAAAACTGTTTTTT. It translates to CASSTTQGIGEKLFF.

The rearrangement joins TRBV7-2 to TRBJ2-7; 8 bases are shared with TRBD2. In germline, CDR1 is SGHTA, CDR2 FQGNSA. V trimming: 4 bases; J trimming: 2 bases; junction bases outside the gene matches: 4. The CDR3 is 14 amino acids. This chain's CDR3 is CASSWSGGTYEQYF. As DNA, the CDR3 is TGTGCCAGCAGCTGGAGCGGGGGCACCTACGAGCAGTACTTC. Looking up the rest from reference TRBV7-2 and TRBJ2-7 gives the full variable domain: GAGVSQSPSNKVTEKGKDVELRCDPISGHTALYWYRQSLGQGLEFLIYFQGNSAPDKSGLPSDRFSAERTGGSVSTLTIQRTQQEDSAVYLCASSWSGGTYEQYFGPGTRLTVT.

The V call is TRBV7-2, the J call TRBJ2-1; D possibly corresponds to TRBD2 (5 bases). CDR1 is SGHTA and CDR2 is FQGNSA in the germline V gene. V lost 1 base and J 1 base, leaving 8 bases between the germline ends. The length of the CDR3 is 15 residues. The CDR3 coding sequence is TGTGCCAGCAGCTTAGGTCCGGGATCCTACAATGAGCAGTTCTTC. Translated: CASSLGPGSYNEQFF.

The chain uses TRBV6-5 and TRBJ1-1; 9 bases map to TRBD1. Germline CDR1 is MNHEY and CDR2 is SVGAGI. The CDR3 has 14 amino acids. The ends lost 2 bases at V and 3 bases at J; junction bases unmatched: 1. The CDR3: CASSYGQGYTEAFF. CDR3 DNA sequence: TGTGCCAGCAGTTACGGACAGGGGTACACTGAAGCTTTCTTT.

Here the CDR3 DNA reads TGTGCCACCAGCAGACCGGGACAGGGGACTCCTGGGTATGGCTACACCTTC. Translated, it gives CATSRPGQGTPGYGYTF. The chain couples TRBV15 to TRBJ1-2; TRBD1 matches at 10 bases. The germline V gene encodes CDR1 LNHNV and CDR2 YYDKDF (reference sequence). The CDR3 sequence is 17 residues long. J lost 5 bases, V lost 2 bases, and 11 bases had no gene match.

The V and J genes are TRBV19 and TRBJ1-5; D gene uncertain. V lost 4 bases to trimming and J lost 6 bases, with 10 bases between them. There are 13 residues in the CDR3. Germline lookup yields CDR1 LNHDA and CDR2 SQIVND (reference sequence). The CDR3 protein is CASSTGEGQPQHF. Here the CDR3 DNA reads TGTGCCAGTAGTACTGGGGAGGGTCAGCCCCAGCATTTT.

This clone was picked up a small number of times. The rearrangement joins TRBV6-5 to TRBJ1-6; TRBD1 agrees at 8 bases. The V segment lost 2 bases and the J segment 5 bases; nucleotides outside the gene matches: 2. The CDR3 covers 15 residues. Per the germline V gene, CDR1 is MNHEY and CDR2 is SVGAGI. This CDR3 is CASSYTGGDNSPLHF. The CDR3 region has the DNA TGTGCCAGCAGTTACACAGGGGGGGATAATTCACCCCTCCACTTT.

The chain carries TRBV19 and TRBJ1-6; unclear D gene. V was clipped by 3 bases and J by 1 base, with 16 bases between them. The CDR3 runs to 18 residues. Germline CDR1 is LNHDA and CDR2 is SQIVND (reference sequence). CDR3 DNA sequence: TGTGCCAGTAGTATGGGAGTCTCGGGGATATCCTATAATTCACCCCTCCACTTT. This codes for CASSMGVSGISYNSPLHF.

The chain has TRBV25-1 and TRBJ2-2, with D unclear. Germline values: CDR1 MGHDK, CDR2 SYGVNS. V lost 3 bases, J lost 7 bases, and 6 bases lay in between. The CDR3 consists of 12 residues. The CDR3, as DNA: TGTGCCAGCAGTGAGGCAATCGGGGAGCTGTTTTTT. Residues: CASSEAIGELFF.

The V and J genes are TRBV4-3 and TRBJ1-4; no definite D call. Germline-derived CDR1 and CDR2 are LGHNA and YSLEER. V was shortened by 0 bases and J by 4 bases, with 6 bases between the two germline ends. The CDR3 contains 14 residues. Here the CDR3 reads CASSQDRFNEKLFF. In nucleotides, the CDR3 is TGCGCCAGCAGCCAAGACAGGTTTAATGAAAAACTGTTTTTT.

This clone was observed a single time. This chain uses TRBV7-6 with TRBJ2-2, with 8 bases aligning to TRBD1. This CDR3 has 15 residues. Unmatched junction bases numbered 9, after V lost 5 bases and J lost 7 bases. Germline V gives CDR1 SGHVS, CDR2 FNYEAQ. CDR3 in DNA: TGTGCCAGCAGCCCCGGGACAGGCTCGGGCGGGGAGCTGTTTTTT. This gives the protein CASSPGTGSGGELFF.

V and J are TRBV7-2 and TRBJ1-5, with D perhaps matching TRBD1 (5 bases). Per the germline V gene, CDR1 is SGHTA and CDR2 is FQGNSA. The CDR3 loop spans 16 amino acids. Trimming cost V 4 bases and J 0 bases, with 13 bases left between them. In DNA, the CDR3 is TGTGCCAGCAGCTATGACAGTAACCTTAGCAATCAGCCCCAGCATTTT. It specifies CASSYDSNLSNQPQHF.

The chain is built from TRBV7-2 and TRBJ2-3; a possible D gene is TRBD2 (5 bases). The CDR3 extends over 11 amino acids. V shed 7 bases and J shed 7 bases, with 9 bases lying between them. Germline assignment: CDR1 SGHTA and CDR2 FQGNSA. CDR3 amino acids: CASKSSYTQYF. The CDR3 DNA sequence: TGTGCCAGCAAGTCTAGCTATACGCAGTATTTT.

This sequence joins TRBV5-1 and TRBJ2-7; 7 bases fit TRBD2. V was pared by 0 bases and J by 4 bases, with 4 bases of the junction left unmatched. The CDR3 length is 14 residues. CDR1 and CDR2 from the germline V gene are SGHRS and YFSETQ. The CDR3 spells CASSLGDYPYEQYF. The CDR3 coding sequence is TGCGCCAGCAGCTTGGGGGACTATCCTTACGAGCAGTACTTC.

CDR3 coding DNA: TGTGCCAGCAGCTTAGAGGGACAGGGGGTAAACACCGGGGAGCTGTTTTTT. Protein sequence: CASSLEGQGVNTGELFF. The rearrangement uses TRBV11-3 and TRBJ2-2; 11 nucleotides match TRBD1. The ends lost 0 bases at V and 2 bases at J; junction bases unmatched: 2. CDR3 size: 17 residues. Looked up from germline, CDR1 is SGHNT and CDR2 is YENEEA. The complete variable domain, with remaining parts taken from reference TRBV11-3 and TRBJ2-2, reads EAGVVQSPRYKIIEKKQPVAFWCNPISGHNTLYWYLQNLGQGPELLIRYENEEAVDDSQLPKDRFSAERLKGVDSTLKIQPAELGDSAVYLCASSLEGQGVNTGELFFGEGSRLTVL.

This chain joins TRBV27 and TRBJ2-1; tentatively, D is TRBD2 (6 bases). Germline V lookup: CDR1 MNHEY, CDR2 SMNVEV (reference sequence). This CDR3 has 15 amino acids. V shed 8 bases and J shed 3 bases, with 17 bases lying between them. The CDR3: CASRPPRDFYNEQFF. The DNA for the CDR3 is TGTGCCAGCCGCCCCCCAAGGGACTTCTACAATGAGCAGTTCTTC.

The chain links TRBV6-5 to TRBJ2-3, with 7 bases identical to TRBD1. The V and J ends lost 6 bases and 0 bases, in that order; junction bases with no gene match: 6. CDR3 length: 15 amino acids. Germline lookup yields CDR1 MNHEY and CDR2 SVGAGI. The CDR3 nucleotides read TGTGCCAGCAGAACCGGGACAGCTAGCACAGATACGCAGTATTTT. Translating gives CASRTGTASTDTQYF.

V gene TRBV5-1 combines with J gene TRBJ2-3; no definite D call. CDR1 is SGHRS, CDR2 YFSETQ, per germline. The CDR3 totals 12 residues. The germline V and J ends were trimmed by 0 bases and 4 bases, with 3 bases remaining between them. The CDR3 loop reads CASSLGADTQYF. CDR3 sequence (DNA): TGCGCCAGCAGCTTGGGCGCAGATACGCAGTATTTT.

This chain uses TRBV9 with TRBJ1-1, with D possibly being TRBD1 (6 bases). This CDR3 has 16 residues. From germline, CDR1 is SGDLS and CDR2 YYNGEE. Trimming took 2 bases from V and 1 from J, leaving 15 bases between them. The CDR3 loop is CASSVSGGAPNTEAFF. The CDR3, as DNA: TGTGCCAGCAGCGTCAGTGGGGGGGCCCCGAACACTGAAGCTTTCTTT.

This clone was seen more than once but under ten times. The chain is built from TRBV10-3 and TRBJ2-7, with D tentatively TRBD1 (5 bases). CDR3 length: 12 residues. Germline CDR1 is ENHRY and CDR2 is SYGVKD. Trimming took 10 bases from V and 5 from J, leaving 15 bases between them. The CDR3 protein is CASQQGNHEQYF. CDR3 nucleotides: TGTGCCAGCCAGCAGGGTAACCACGAGCAGTACTTC.

The V and J genes are TRBV2 and TRBJ2-1; 7 bases agree with TRBD1. This CDR3 region has 15 residues. Germline CDR1 reads SNHLY; CDR2 reads FYNNEI. V shed 1 base, J shed 7 bases, and the junction held 7 bases outside the gene matches. Here the CDR3 reads CASSEEGGGINEQFF. The DNA for the CDR3 is TGTGCCAGCAGTGAAGAAGGGGGCGGTATTAATGAGCAGTTCTTC.

This clone has only one observation. The V gene is TRBV7-2, the J gene TRBJ2-7; 8 bases are a match to TRBD1. The germline gives CDR1 SGHTA, CDR2 FQGNSA. The CDR3 length is 14 residues. Losses at the gene ends were 6 bases for V and 1 base for J; bases not matched to a gene: 5. The CDR3 DNA reads TGTGCCAGCAGTTTCGACAGGGGATCCTACGAGCAGTACTTC. It translates to CASSFDRGSYEQYF. The full variable domain, completed using reference TRBV7-2 and TRBJ2-7, is GAGVSQSPSNKVTEKGKDVELRCDPISGHTALYWYRQSLGQGLEFLIYFQGNSAPDKSGLPSDRFSAERTGGSVSTLTIQRTQQEDSAVYLCASSFDRGSYEQYFGPGTRLTVT.